Listed below are T cell receptor beta chains from one sample, sequenced in a study of CD8 T cells in ankylosing spondylitis. TCRdb redid the calling of the 5' RACE reads with MiXCR, one entry per CDR3 protein. The repertoire holds 350,000 to 450,000 distinct CDR3 sequences, more than 25% seen once, with about 0.92% in the top ten. Sequenced: blood, either unsorted or a sorted T cell fraction (not recorded which). Source of these receptors: a male donor with ankylosing spondylitis. Each CDR3 is given with its conserved first and last residue. The order of the fields is V gene, J gene, CDR3 protein.

v_call: TRBV7-6
j_call: TRBJ1-1
cdr3_aa: CASSLVQAENTEAFF

v_call: TRBV20-1
j_call: TRBJ2-7
cdr3_aa: CSAIPGTGGYEQYF

v_call: TRBV7-9
j_call: TRBJ1-2
cdr3_aa: CASSLGSLGGYTF

v_call: TRBV24-1
j_call: TRBJ2-3
cdr3_aa: CATSKAGGGTDTQYF

v_call: TRBV7-2
j_call: TRBJ1-2
cdr3_aa: CATAGQGSQSYGYTF

v_call: TRBV5-5
j_call: TRBJ2-5
cdr3_aa: CASSLVSGGGGTQYF

v_call: TRBV20-1
j_call: TRBJ2-1
cdr3_aa: CSARDFLADYNEQFF

v_call: TRBV12-3/TRBV12-4
j_call: TRBJ2-7
cdr3_aa: CASSLARVFSYEQYF

v_call: TRBV4-2
j_call: TRBJ2-7
cdr3_aa: CASSQDMGPYEQYF

v_call: TRBV11-2
j_call: TRBJ2-3
cdr3_aa: CASSFQRRGTDTQYF

v_call: TRBV10-3
j_call: TRBJ2-5
cdr3_aa: CAIRAGTDQETQYF

v_call: TRBV2
j_call: TRBJ2-2
cdr3_aa: CASSELAGVGGELFF

v_call: TRBV20-1
j_call: TRBJ2-7
cdr3_aa: CSVEGQGAFREQYF

v_call: TRBV20-1
j_call: TRBJ2-4
cdr3_aa: CSARDEGTDIQYF

v_call: TRBV3-1
j_call: TRBJ2-1
cdr3_aa: CASSRRDSRSYNEQFF

v_call: TRBV20-1
j_call: TRBJ1-2
cdr3_aa: CSARVNNGYTF

v_call: TRBV5-1
j_call: TRBJ2-3
cdr3_aa: CASRLSGSGLTDTQYF

v_call: TRBV19
j_call: TRBJ1-4
cdr3_aa: CATGAPGWEKLFF

v_call: TRBV4-2
j_call: TRBJ2-7
cdr3_aa: CASSQGGTGGSEQYF

v_call: TRBV27
j_call: TRBJ1-2
cdr3_aa: CASSFTGGYGYTF

v_call: TRBV7-9
j_call: TRBJ2-1
cdr3_aa: CASSSGTSGIEQFF

v_call: TRBV7-2
j_call: TRBJ1-1
cdr3_aa: CASSLGQGGLSAFF

v_call: TRBV25-1
j_call: TRBJ1-5
cdr3_aa: CASAQGGNQPQHF

v_call: TRBV27
j_call: TRBJ2-1
cdr3_aa: CASQGLARRDEQFF

v_call: TRBV20-1
j_call: TRBJ1-1
cdr3_aa: CSAIRPGQGVEAFF

v_call: TRBV24-1
j_call: TRBJ2-1
cdr3_aa: CATSDILSGSSYNEQFF

v_call: TRBV12-3/TRBV12-4
j_call: TRBJ1-3
cdr3_aa: CASSLARRGLNWSSGNTIYF

v_call: TRBV10-1
j_call: TRBJ2-1
cdr3_aa: CASSGTSGSSASWNEQFF

v_call: TRBV7-2
j_call: TRBJ1-2
cdr3_aa: CASSLFRELNYGYTF

v_call: TRBV5-4
j_call: TRBJ2-4
cdr3_aa: CASSLKTTAKNIQYF

v_call: TRBV20-1
j_call: TRBJ1-6
cdr3_aa: CSARVSGRGRSPLHF

v_call: TRBV7-2
j_call: TRBJ2-1
cdr3_aa: CASSLKIAGGGYNEQFF

v_call: TRBV4-2
j_call: TRBJ2-5
cdr3_aa: CASSRLGVQETQYF

v_call: TRBV6-2/TRBV6-3
j_call: TRBJ2-1
cdr3_aa: CASTTVRQLSSYNEQFF

v_call: TRBV11-2
j_call: TRBJ2-1
cdr3_aa: CASSLERAGDWNEQFF

v_call: TRBV18
j_call: TRBJ1-3
cdr3_aa: CASSSRSGQAGNTIYF

v_call: TRBV5-1
j_call: TRBJ2-5
cdr3_aa: CASNHQGARETQYF

v_call: TRBV10-3
j_call: TRBJ2-7
cdr3_aa: CAISPVALDEQYF

v_call: TRBV7-6
j_call: TRBJ2-1
cdr3_aa: CASSLFLMGARSSYNEQFF

v_call: TRBV9
j_call: TRBJ2-7
cdr3_aa: CASSVGPAGGPGEQYF

v_call: TRBV20-1
j_call: TRBJ2-1
cdr3_aa: CSAREVLLAGSDEQFF

v_call: TRBV5-1
j_call: TRBJ1-1
cdr3_aa: CASSDPNTEAFF

v_call: TRBV10-1
j_call: TRBJ1-1
cdr3_aa: CASSHGTITEAFF

v_call: TRBV2
j_call: TRBJ2-1
cdr3_aa: CASTGTRNYNEQFF

v_call: TRBV29-1
j_call: TRBJ1-4
cdr3_aa: CSVEDPGNEKLFF

v_call: TRBV24-1
j_call: TRBJ2-1
cdr3_aa: CATSDWGASRNNYNEQFF

v_call: TRBV19
j_call: TRBJ1-1
cdr3_aa: CASSIAEDTEAFF

v_call: TRBV4-1
j_call: TRBJ2-5
cdr3_aa: CASSQDEGQETQYF

v_call: TRBV29-1
j_call: TRBJ2-1
cdr3_aa: CSVEGFYSYNEQFF

v_call: TRBV6-4
j_call: TRBJ2-5
cdr3_aa: CASGNREVGQETQYF

v_call: TRBV3-1
j_call: TRBJ2-5
cdr3_aa: CASSQDGLEVKETQYF

v_call: TRBV25-1
j_call: TRBJ1-1
cdr3_aa: CASSVQAGTEAFF

v_call: TRBV9
j_call: TRBJ1-6
cdr3_aa: CASSGPGQGNSPLHF

v_call: TRBV5-8
j_call: TRBJ2-1
cdr3_aa: CASSSRGAGEGEQFF